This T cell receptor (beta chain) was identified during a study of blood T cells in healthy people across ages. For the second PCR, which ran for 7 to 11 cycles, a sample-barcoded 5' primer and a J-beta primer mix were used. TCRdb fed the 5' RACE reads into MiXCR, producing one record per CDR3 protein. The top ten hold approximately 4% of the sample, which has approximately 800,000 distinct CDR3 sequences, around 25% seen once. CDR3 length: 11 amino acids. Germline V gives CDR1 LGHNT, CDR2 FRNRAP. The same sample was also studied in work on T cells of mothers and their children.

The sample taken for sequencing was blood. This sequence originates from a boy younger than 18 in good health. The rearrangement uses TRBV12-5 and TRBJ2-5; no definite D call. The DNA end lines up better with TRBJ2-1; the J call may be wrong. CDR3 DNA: TGTGCTAGTGGTTTGGGAGTTGAGCAGTTCTTC. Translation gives CASGLGVEQFF.